This TCR beta chain was identified in a study of T cell responses to AZD1222 COVID-19 vaccine. Findings and limits, study-wide: Vaccine-associated CD4 TCRs ranged over spike, dominating at 160-218 and 743-854. Per reports, nearly half of all spike-specific TCRs target regions that are unmutated in variants.

The length of the CDR3 is 14 residues. From germline, CDR1 is SGHAT and CDR2 FQNNGV. V lost 1 base, J lost 2 bases, and 7 bases lay in between. Comments on this clone: Its antigen is as yet unknown.

Generated by immunoSEQ multiplex PCR, the TCRdb table keeps only in-frame clones and is missing some. The sample contains 120,000 to 150,000 clones, about 90% of which appear only once. The sequencing here drew on peripheral blood, taken 28 days after the second dose of the MenACWY control vaccine. The chain couples TRBV11-2 to TRBJ2-3, with unresolved D. The TCR comes from an adult who received the MenACWY meningococcal vaccine as a control. This CDR3 reads CASSLGQVTDTQYF. CDR3 nucleotides: TGTGCCAGCAGCTTAGGGCAGGTCACAGATACGCAGTATTTT.